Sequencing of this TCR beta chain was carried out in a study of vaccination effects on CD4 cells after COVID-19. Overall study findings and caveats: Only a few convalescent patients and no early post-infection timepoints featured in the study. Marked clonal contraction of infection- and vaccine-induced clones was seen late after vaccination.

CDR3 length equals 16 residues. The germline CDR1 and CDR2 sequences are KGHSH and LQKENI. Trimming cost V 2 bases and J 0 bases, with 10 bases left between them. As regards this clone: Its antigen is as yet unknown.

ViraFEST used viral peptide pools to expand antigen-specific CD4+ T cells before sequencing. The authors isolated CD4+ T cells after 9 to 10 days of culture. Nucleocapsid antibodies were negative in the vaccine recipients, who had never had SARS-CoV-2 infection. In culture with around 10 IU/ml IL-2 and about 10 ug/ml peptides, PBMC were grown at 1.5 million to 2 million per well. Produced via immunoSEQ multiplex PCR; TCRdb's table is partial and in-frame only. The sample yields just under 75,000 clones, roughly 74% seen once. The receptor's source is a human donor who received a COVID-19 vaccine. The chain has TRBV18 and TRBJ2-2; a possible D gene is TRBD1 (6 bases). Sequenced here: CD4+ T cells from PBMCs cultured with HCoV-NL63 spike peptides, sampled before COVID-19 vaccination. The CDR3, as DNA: TGTGCCAGCTCACCAACAGGGTTCGCGAACACCGGGGAGCTGTTTTTT. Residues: CASSPTGFANTGELFF.